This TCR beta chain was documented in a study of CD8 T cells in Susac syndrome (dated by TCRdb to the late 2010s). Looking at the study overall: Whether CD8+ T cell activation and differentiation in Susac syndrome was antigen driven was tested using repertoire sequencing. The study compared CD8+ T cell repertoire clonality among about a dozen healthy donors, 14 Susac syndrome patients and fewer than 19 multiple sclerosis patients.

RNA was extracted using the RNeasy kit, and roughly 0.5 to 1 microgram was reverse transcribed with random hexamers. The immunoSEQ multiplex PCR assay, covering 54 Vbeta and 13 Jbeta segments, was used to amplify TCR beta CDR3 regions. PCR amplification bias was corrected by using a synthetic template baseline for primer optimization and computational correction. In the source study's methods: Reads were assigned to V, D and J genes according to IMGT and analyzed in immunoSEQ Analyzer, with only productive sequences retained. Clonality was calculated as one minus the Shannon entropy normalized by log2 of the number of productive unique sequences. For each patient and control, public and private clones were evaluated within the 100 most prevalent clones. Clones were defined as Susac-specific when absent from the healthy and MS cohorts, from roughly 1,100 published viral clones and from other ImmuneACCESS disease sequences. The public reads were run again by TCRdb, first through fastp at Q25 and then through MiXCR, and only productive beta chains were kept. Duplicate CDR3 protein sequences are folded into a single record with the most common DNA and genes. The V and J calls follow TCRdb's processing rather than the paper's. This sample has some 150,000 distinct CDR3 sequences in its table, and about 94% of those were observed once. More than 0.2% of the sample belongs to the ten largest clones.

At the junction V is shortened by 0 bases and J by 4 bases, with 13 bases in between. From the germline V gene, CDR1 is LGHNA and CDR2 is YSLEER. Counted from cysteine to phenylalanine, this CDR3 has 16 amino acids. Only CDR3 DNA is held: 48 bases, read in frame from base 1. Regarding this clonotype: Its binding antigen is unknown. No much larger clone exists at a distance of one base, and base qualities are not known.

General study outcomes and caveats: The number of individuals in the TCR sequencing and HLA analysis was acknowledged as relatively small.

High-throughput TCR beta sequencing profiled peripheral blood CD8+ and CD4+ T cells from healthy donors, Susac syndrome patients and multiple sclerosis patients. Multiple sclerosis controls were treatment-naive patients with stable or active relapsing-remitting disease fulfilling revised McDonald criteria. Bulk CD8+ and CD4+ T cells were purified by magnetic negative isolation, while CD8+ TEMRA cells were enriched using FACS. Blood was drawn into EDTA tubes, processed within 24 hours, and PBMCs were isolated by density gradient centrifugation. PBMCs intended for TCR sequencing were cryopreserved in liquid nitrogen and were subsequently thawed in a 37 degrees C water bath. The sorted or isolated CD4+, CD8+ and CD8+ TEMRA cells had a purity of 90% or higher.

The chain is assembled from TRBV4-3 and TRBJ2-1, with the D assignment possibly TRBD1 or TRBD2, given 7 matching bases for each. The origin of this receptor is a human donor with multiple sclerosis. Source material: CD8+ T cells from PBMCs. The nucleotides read TGCGCCAGCAGCCAAGACCAGGGGGGGACTTACAATGAGCAGTTCTTC. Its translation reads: CASSQDQGGTYNEQFF.